This TCR beta chain was recorded in a study of cytomegalovirus exposure and HLA in healthy donors. Study summary: Researchers previously reported finding roughly 120 million unique TCR beta sequences from approximately 200 million T cells.

Overall study results and limits: Cytomegalovirus association was listed for about 160 TCR beta chains. Available immune exposure information was restricted to CMV serostatus only. TCR beta sequences reportedly predicted most subjects' HLA-A and HLA-B alleles accurately.

Looked up from germline, CDR1 is SEHNR and CDR2 is FQNEAQ (reference sequence). This CDR3 is 13 amino acids long. Comment on this clone: Antigen: not known. At one end the junction does not follow the germline gene, possibly because of a read error.

The PCR contained 60 Vbeta and 13 Jbeta primers. Clones were read by immunoSEQ multiplex PCR, and TCRdb kept only the in-frame ones, dropping some. The sample lists 100,000 to 150,000 clones, roughly 76% occurring once. The specimen was PBMCs. V usage is TRBV7-9 and J usage is TRBJ2-7, with TRBD2 matching 7 bases. This clonotype originated in a woman in her forties or fifties in good health and CMV-seronegative. CDR3 sequence reads: CSSGERSSYEQYF. In nucleotides, the CDR3 is TGTTCCAGCGGGGAGCGGAGCTCCTACGAGCAGTACTTC.